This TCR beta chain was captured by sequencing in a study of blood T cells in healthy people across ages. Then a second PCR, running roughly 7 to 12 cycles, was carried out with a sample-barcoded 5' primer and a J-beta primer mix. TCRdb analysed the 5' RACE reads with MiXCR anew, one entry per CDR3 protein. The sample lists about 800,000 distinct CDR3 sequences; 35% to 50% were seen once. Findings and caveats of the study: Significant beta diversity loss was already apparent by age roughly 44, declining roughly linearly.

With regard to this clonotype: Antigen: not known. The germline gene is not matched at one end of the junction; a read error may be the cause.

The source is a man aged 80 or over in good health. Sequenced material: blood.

The CDR3, as DNA: TGTGCTAGCAGCCCTGGGACTGGGGGGGACAATGAGCAGTTCTTC. Translating gives CASSPGTGGDNEQFF. The chain employs TRBV7-7 and TRBJ2-1, with 7 positions matching TRBD2. There are 15 residues in the CDR3. CDR1 is SSHAT, CDR2 FNYEAQ, per germline (reference sequence).